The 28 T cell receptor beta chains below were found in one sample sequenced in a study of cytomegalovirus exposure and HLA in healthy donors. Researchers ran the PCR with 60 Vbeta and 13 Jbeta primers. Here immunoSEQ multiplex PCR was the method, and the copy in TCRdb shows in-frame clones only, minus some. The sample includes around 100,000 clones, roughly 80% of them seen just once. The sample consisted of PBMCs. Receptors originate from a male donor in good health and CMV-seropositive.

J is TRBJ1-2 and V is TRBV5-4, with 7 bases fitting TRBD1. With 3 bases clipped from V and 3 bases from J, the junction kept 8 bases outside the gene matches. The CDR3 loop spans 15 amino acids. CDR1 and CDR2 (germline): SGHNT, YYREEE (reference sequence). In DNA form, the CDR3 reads TGTGCCAGCAGCTACTTGACAGGGACGTACTATGGCTACACCTTC. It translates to CASSYLTGTYYGYTF.

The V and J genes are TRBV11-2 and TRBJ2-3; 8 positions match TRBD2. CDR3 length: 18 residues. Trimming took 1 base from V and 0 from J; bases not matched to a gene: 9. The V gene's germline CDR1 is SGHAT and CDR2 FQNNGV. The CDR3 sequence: CASSLAPSGSHSTDTQYF. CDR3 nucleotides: TGTGCCAGCAGCTTAGCTCCTAGCGGGTCTCATAGCACAGATACGCAGTATTTT. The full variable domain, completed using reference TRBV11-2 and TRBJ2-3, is EAGVAQSPRYKIIEKRQSVAFWCNPISGHATLYWYQQILGQGPKLLIQFQNNGVVDDSQLPKDRFSAERLKGVDSTLKIQPAKLEDSAVYLCASSLAPSGSHSTDTQYFGPGTRLTVL.

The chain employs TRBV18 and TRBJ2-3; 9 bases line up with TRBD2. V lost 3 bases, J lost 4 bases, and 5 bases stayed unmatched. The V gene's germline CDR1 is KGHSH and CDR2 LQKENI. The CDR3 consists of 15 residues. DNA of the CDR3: TGTGCCAGCTCACCTCCGGGACTAGCCCCAGATACGCAGTATTTT. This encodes CASSPPGLAPDTQYF.

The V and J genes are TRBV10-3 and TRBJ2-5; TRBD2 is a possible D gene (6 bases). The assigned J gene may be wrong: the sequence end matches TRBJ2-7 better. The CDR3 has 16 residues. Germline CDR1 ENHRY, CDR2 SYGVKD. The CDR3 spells CAISGGTGVVSYEQYF. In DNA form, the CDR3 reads TGTGCCATCAGTGGGGGAACGGGGGTCGTCTCCTACGAGCAGTACTTC.

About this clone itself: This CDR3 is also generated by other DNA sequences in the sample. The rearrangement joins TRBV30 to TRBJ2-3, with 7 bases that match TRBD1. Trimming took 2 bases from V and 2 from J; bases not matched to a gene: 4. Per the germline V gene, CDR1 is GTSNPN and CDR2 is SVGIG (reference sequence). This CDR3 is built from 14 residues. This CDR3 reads CAWSKDRNTDTQYF. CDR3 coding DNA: TGTGCCTGGAGTAAGGACAGGAACACAGATACGCAGTATTTT.

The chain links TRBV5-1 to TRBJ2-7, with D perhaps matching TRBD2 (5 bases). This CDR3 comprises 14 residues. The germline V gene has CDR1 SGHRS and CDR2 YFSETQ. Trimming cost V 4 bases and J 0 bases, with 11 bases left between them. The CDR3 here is CASSTWTGSYEQYF. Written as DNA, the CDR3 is TGCGCCAGCAGCACCTGGACTGGCTCCTACGAGCAGTACTTC.

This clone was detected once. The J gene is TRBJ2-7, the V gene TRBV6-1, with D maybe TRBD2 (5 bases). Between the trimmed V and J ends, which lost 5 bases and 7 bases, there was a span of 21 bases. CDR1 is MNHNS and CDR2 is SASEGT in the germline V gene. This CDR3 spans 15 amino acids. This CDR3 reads CASSNPARENGEQYF. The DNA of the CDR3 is TGTGCCAGCAGTAATCCCGCGAGGGAAAACGGGGAGCAGTACTTC.

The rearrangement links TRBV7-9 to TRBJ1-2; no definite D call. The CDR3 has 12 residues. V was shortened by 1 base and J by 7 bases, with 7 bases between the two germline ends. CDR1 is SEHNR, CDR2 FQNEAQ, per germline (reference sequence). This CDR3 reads CASSLDTRGYTF. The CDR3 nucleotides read TGTGCCAGCAGCTTAGACACCCGTGGCTACACCTTC.

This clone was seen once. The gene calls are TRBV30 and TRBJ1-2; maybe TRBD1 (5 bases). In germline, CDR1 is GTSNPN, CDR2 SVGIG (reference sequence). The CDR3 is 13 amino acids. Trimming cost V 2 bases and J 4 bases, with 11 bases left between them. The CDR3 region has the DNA TGTGCCTGGAGTCCCCAGGGAATCTATGGCTACACCTTC. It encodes CAWSPQGIYGYTF.

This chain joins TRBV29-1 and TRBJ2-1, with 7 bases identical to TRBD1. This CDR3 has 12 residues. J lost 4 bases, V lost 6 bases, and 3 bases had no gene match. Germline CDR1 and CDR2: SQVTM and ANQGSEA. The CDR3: CSVGTEYNEQFF. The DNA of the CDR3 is TGCAGCGTAGGGACAGAATACAATGAGCAGTTCTTC.

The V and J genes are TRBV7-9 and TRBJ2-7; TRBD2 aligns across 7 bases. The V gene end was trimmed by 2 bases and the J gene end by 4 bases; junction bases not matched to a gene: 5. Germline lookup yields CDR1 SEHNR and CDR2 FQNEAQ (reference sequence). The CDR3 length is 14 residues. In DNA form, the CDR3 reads TGTGCCAGCAGCTTACTAGCGGACGATTACGAGCAGTACTTC. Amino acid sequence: CASSLLADDYEQYF.

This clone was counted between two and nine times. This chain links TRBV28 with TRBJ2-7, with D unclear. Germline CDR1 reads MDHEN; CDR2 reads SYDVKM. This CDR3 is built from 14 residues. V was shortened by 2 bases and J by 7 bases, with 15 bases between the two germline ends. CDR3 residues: CASSLGSSPVEQYF. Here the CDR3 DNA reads TGTGCCAGCAGTTTAGGCTCATCACCCGTGGAGCAGTACTTC.

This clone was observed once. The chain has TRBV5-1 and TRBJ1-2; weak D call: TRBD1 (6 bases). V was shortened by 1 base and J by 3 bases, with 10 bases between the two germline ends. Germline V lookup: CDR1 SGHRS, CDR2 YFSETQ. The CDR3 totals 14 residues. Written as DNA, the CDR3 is TGCGCCAGCAGCTTGACAGGGTATGACTATGGCTACACCTTC. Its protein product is CASSLTGYDYGYTF.

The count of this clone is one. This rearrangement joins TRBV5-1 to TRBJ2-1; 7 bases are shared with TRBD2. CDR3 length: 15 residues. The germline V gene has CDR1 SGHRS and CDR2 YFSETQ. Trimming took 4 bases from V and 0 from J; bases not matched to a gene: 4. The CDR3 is CASSMTSNSYNEQFF. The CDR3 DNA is TGCGCCAGCAGCATGACTAGCAACTCCTACAATGAGCAGTTCTTC.

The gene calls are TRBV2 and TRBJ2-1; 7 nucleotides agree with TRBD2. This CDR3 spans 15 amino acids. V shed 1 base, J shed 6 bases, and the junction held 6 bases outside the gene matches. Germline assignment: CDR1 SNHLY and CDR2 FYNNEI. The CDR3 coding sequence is TGTGCCAGCAGTGAAGTGTGGGAGGGCCTCAATGAGCAGTTCTTC. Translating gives CASSEVWEGLNEQFF. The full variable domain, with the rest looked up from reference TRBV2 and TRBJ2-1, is EPEVTQTPSHQVTQMGQEVILRCVPISNHLYFYWYRQILGQKVEFLVSFYNNEISEKSEIFDDQFSVERPDGSNFTLKIRSTKLEDSAMYFCASSEVWEGLNEQFFGPGTRLTVL.

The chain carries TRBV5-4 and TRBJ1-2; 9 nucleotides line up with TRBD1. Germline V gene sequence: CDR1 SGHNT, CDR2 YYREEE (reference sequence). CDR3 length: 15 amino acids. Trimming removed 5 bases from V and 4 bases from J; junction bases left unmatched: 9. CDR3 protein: CASSSPGQGFYGYTF. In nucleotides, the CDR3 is TGTGCCAGCAGTTCCCCGGGACAGGGTTTCTATGGCTACACCTTC.

The CDR3 reads CASSLKGPSQDTQYF. The CDR3 coding sequence is TGTGCCAGCAGCTTAAAGGGTCCTAGCCAAGATACGCAGTATTTT. This chain uses TRBV7-9 with TRBJ2-3, with D possibly matching TRBD2 (5 bases). The CDR3 has 15 amino acids. Germline V CDR1 and CDR2: SEHNR, FQNEAQ (reference sequence). V lost 2 bases to trimming and J lost 5 bases, with 14 bases between them.

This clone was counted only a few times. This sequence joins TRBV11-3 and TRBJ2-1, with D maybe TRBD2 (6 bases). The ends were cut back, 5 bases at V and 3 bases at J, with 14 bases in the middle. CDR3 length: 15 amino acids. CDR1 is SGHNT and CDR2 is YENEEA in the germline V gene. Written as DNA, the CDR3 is TGTGCCAGCAGCCCGGGGGTTGGGAGCTACAATGAGCAGTTCTTC. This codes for CASSPGVGSYNEQFF.

The DNA for the CDR3 is TGTGCCAGCAGCTCCTCCGGGACAGACTACGAGCAGTACTTC. It is translated as CASSSSGTDYEQYF. J is TRBJ2-7 and V is TRBV13; 7 bases are a match to TRBD1. The CDR3 totals 14 residues. The V gene's germline CDR1 is PRHDT and CDR2 FYEKMQ (reference sequence). Trimming cost V 4 bases and J 3 bases; bases outside gene matches: 6.

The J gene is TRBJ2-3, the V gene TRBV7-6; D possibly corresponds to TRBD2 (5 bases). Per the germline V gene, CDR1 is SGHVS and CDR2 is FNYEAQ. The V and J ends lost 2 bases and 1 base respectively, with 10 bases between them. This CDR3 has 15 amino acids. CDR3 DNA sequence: TGTGCCAGCAGCTTATATGGGGAGCGCACAGATACGCAGTATTTT. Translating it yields CASSLYGERTDTQYF.

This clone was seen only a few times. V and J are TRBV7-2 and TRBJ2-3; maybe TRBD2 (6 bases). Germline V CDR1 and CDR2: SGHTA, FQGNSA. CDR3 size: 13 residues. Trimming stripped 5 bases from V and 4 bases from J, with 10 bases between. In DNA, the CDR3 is TGTGCCAGCAGCCTCCGGGGGTCAGATACGCAGTATTTT. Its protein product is CASSLRGSDTQYF.

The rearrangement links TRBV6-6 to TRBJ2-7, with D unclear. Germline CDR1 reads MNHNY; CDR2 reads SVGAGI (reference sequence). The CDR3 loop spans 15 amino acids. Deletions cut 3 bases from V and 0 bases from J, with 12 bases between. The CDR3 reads CASSYDAEPSYEQYF. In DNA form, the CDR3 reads TGTGCCAGCAGTTATGATGCCGAGCCCTCCTACGAGCAGTACTTC.

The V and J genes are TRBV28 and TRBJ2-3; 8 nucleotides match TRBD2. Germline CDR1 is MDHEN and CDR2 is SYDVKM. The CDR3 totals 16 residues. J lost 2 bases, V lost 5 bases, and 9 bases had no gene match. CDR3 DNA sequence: TGTGCCAGCAGTCCCCTGAGCGGGAGTCCCACAGATACGCAGTATTTT. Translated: CASSPLSGSPTDTQYF.

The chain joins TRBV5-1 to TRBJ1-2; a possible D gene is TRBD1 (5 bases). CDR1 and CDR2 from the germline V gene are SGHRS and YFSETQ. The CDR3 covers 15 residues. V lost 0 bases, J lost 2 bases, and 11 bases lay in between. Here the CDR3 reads CASSLERTFNYGYTF. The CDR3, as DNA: TGCGCCAGCAGCTTGGAACGGACATTCAACTATGGCTACACCTTC.

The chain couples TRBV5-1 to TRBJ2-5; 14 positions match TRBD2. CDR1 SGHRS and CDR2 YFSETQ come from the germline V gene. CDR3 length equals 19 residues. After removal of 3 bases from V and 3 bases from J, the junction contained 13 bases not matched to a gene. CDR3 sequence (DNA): TGCGCCAGCAGCTCCCTCATGACTAGCGGGAGGGCTAAAGAAGAGACCCAGTACTTC. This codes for CASSSLMTSGRAKEETQYF.

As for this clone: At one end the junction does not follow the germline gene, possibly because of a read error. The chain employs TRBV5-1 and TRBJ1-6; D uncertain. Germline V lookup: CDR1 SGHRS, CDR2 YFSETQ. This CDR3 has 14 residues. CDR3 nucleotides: TGCGCCAGCAGCTTGGAATCGGTCAATTCACCCCCCCACTTT. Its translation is CASSLESVNSPPHF.

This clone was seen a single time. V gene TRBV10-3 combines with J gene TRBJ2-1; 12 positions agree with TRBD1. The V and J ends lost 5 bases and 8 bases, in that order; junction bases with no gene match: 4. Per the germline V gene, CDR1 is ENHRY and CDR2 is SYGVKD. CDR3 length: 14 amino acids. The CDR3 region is CAISKGQGAYEQFF. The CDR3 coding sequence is TGTGCCATCAGTAAGGGACAGGGGGCGTATGAGCAGTTCTTC.

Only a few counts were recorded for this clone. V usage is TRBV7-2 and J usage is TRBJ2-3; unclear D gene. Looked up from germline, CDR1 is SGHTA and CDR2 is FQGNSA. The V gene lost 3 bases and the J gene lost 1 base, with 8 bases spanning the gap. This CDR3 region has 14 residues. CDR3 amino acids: CASSFSRGTDTQYF. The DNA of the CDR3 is TGTGCCAGCAGCTTTTCTCGGGGCACAGATACGCAGTATTTT.